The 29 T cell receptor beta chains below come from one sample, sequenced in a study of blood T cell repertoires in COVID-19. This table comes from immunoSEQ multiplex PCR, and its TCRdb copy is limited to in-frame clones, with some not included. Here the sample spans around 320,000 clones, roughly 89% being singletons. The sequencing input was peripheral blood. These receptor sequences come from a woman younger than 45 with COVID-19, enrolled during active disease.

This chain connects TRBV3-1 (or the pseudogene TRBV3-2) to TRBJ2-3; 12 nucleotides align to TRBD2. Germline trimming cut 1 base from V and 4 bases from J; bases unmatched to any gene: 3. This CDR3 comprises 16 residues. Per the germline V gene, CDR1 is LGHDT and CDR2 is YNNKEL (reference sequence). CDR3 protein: CASSQAASGGADTQYF. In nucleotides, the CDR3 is TGTGCCAGCAGCCAAGCGGCTAGCGGGGGGGCAGATACGCAGTATTTT.

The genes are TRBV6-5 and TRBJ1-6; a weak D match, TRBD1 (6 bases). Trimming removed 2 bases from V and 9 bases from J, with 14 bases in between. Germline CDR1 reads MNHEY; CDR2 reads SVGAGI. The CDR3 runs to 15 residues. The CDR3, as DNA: TGTGCCAGCAGTTACAGGGGGAGCTCGGTTTCACCCCTCCACTTT. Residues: CASSYRGSSVSPLHF.

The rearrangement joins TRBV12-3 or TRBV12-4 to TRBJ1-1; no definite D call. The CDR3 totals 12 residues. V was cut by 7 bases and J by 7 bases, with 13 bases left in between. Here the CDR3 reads CASMAGRGEAFF. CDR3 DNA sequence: TGTGCCAGCATGGCGGGCCGGGGTGAAGCTTTCTTT.

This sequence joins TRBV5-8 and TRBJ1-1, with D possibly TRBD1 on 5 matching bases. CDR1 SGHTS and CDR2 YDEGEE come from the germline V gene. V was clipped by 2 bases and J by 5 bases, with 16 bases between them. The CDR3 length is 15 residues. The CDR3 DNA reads TGTGCCAGCAGCTTCTCGGGGGAAGGGAGGACTGAAGCTTTCTTT. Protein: CASSFSGEGRTEAFF.

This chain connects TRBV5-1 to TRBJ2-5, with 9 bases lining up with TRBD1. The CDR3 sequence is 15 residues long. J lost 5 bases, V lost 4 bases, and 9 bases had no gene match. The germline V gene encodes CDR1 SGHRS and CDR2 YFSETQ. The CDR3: CASSIPQGARETQYF. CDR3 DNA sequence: TGCGCCAGCAGCATCCCACAGGGGGCAAGGGAGACCCAGTACTTC.

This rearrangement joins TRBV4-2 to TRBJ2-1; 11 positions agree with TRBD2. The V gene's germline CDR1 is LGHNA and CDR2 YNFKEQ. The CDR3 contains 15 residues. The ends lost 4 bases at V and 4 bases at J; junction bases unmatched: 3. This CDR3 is CASSRLAGGYNEQFF. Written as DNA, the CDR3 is TGTGCCAGCAGCCGGCTAGCGGGGGGATACAATGAGCAGTTCTTC.

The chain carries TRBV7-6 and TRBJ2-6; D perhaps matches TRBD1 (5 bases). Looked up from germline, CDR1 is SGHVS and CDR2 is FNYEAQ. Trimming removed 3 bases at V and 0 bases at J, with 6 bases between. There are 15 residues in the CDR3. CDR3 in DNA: TGTGCCAGCAGCTTCCAGGGCTCTGGGGCCAACGTCCTGACTTTC. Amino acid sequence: CASSFQGSGANVLTF.

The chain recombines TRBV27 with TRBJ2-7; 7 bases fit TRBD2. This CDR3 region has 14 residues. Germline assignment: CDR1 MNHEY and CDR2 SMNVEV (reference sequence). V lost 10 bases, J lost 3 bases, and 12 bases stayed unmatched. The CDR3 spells CAIPGEGLIYEQYF. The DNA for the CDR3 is TGTGCCATCCCTGGGGAGGGTTTGATCTACGAGCAGTACTTC.

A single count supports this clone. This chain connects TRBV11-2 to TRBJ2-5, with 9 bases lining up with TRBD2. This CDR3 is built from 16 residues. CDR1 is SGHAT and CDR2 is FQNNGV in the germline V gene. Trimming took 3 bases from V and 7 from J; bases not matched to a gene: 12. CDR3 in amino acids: CASSLVGGGAHGTQYF. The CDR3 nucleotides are TGTGCCAGCAGCTTGGTTGGCGGGGGGGCCCACGGGACCCAGTACTTC.

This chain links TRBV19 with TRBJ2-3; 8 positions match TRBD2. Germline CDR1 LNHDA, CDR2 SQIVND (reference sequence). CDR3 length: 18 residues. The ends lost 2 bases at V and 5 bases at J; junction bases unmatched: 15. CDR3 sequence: CASSIRPLGGARKDTQYF. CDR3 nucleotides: TGTGCCAGTAGTATAAGGCCCCTCGGGGGGGCCCGAAAAGATACGCAGTATTTT.

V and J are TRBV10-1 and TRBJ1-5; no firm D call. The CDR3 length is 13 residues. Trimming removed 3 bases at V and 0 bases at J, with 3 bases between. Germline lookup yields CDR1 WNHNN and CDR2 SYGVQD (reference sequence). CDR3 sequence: CASSEHSNQPQHF. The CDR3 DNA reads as TGCGCCAGCAGTGAACATAGCAATCAGCCCCAGCATTTT.

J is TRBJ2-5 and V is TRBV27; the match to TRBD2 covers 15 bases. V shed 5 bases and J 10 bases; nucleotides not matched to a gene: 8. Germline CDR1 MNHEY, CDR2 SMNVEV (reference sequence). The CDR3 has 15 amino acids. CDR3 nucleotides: TGTGCCAGCAGTCCCTGGACTAGCGGGGGGGTCAACCAGTACTTC. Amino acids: CASSPWTSGGVNQYF.

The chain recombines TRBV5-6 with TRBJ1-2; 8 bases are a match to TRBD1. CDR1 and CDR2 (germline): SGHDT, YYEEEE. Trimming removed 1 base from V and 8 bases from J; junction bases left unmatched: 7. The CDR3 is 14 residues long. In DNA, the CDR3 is TGTGCCAGCAGCTTGCTCCAGGGGGCCTGGGGCTACACCTTC. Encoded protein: CASSLLQGAWGYTF.

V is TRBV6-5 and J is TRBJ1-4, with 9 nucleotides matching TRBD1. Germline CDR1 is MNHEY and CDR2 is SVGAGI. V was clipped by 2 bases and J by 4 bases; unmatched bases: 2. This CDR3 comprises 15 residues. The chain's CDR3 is CASSYGTGLNEKLFF. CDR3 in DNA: TGTGCCAGCAGTTACGGGACAGGGCTTAATGAAAAACTGTTTTTT.

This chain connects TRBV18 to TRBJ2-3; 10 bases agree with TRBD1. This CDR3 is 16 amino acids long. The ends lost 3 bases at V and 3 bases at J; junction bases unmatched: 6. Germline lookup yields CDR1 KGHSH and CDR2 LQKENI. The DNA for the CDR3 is TGTGCCAGCTCACCCTTAGGGACAGGGGTGACAGATACGCAGTATTTT. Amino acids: CASSPLGTGVTDTQYF. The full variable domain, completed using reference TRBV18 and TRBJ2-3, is NAGVMQNPRHLVRRRGQEARLRCSPMKGHSHVYWYRQLPEEGLKFMVYLQKENIIDESGMPKERFSAEFPKEGPSILRIQQVVRGDSAAYFCASSPLGTGVTDTQYFGPGTRLTVL.

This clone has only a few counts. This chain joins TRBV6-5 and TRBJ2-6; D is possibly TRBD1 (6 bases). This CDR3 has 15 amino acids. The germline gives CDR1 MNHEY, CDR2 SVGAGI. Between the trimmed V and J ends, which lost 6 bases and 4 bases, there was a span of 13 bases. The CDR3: CASRPQGSGANVLTF. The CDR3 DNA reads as TGTGCCAGCAGGCCACAGGGTTCAGGGGCCAACGTCCTGACTTTC.

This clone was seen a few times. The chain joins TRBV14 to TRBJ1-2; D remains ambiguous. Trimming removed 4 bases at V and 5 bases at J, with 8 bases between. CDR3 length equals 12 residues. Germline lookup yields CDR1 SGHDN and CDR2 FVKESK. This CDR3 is CASSPHNYGYTF. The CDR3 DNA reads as TGTGCCAGCAGCCCCCACAATTATGGCTACACCTTC.

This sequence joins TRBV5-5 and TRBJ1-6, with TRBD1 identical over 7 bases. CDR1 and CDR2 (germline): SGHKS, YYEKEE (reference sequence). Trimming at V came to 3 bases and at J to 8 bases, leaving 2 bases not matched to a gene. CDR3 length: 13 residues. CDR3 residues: CASSYQGDSPLHF. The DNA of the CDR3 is TGTGCCAGCAGCTACCAGGGGGATTCACCCCTCCACTTT.

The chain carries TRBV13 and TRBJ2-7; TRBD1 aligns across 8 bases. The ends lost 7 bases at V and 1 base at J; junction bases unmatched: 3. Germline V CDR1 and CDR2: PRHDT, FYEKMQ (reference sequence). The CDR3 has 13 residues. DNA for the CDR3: TGTGCCAGCACCACAGGGGGTTCCTACGAGCAGTACTTC. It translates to CASTTGGSYEQYF. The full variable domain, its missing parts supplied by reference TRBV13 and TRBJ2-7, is AAGVIQSPRHLIKEKRETATLKCYPIPRHDTVYWYQQGPGQDPQFLISFYEKMQSDKGSIPDRFSAQQFSDYHSELNMSSLELGDSALYFCASTTGGSYEQYFGPGTRLTVT.

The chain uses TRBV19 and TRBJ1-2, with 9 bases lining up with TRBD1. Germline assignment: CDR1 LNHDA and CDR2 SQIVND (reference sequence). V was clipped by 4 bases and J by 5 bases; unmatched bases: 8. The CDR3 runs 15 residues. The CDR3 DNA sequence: TGTGCCAGTAGTACATCGGGACAGGGACCTTATGGCTACACCTTC. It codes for CASSTSGQGPYGYTF.

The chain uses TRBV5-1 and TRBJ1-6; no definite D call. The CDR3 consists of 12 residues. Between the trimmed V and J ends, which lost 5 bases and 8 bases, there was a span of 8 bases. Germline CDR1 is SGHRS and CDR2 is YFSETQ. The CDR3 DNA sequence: TGCGCCAGCAGGGAGGGCCATTCACCCCTCCACTTT. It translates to CASREGHSPLHF.

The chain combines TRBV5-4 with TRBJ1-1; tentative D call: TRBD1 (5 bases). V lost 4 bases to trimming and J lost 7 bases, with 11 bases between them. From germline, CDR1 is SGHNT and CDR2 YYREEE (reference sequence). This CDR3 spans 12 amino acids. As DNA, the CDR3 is TGTGCCAGCAGCGGGGGGACCTATGAAGCTTTCTTT. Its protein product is CASSGGTYEAFF.

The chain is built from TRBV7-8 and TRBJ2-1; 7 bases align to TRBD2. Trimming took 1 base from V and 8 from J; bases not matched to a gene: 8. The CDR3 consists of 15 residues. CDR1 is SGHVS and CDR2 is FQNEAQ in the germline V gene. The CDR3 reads CASSLVGGGGYEQFF. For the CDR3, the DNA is TGTGCCAGCAGCTTAGTCGGCGGCGGGGGATATGAGCAGTTCTTC.

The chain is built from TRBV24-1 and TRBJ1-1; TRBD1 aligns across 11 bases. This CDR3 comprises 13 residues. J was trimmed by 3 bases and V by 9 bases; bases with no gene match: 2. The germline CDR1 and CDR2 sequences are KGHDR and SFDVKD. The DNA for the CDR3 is TGTGCCACCCAGGGACAGGGGGACACTGAAGCTTTCTTT. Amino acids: CATQGQGDTEAFF.

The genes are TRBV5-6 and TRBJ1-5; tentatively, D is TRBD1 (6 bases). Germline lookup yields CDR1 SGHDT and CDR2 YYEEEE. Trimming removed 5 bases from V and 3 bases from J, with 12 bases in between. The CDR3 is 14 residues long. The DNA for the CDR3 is TGTGCCAGCAGACCCCAGGGGTCCAATCAGCCCCAGCATTTT. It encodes CASRPQGSNQPQHF.

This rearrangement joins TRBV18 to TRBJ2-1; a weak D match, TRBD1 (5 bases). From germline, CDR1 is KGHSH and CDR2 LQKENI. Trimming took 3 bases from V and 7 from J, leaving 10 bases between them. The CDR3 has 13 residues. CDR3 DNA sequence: TGTGCCAGCTCACCGACAGAAAAGAATGAGCAGTTCTTC. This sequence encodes CASSPTEKNEQFF.

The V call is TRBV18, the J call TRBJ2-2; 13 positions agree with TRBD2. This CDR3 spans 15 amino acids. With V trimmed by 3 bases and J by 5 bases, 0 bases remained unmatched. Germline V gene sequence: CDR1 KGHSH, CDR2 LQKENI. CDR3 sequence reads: CASSPGLAGTGELFF. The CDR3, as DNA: TGTGCCAGCTCACCGGGACTAGCGGGGACCGGGGAGCTGTTTTTT.

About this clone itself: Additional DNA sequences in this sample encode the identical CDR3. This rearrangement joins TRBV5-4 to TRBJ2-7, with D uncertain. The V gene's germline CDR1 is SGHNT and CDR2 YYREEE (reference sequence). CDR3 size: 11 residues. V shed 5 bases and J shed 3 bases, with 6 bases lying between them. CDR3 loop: CASSLYYEQYF. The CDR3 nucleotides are TGTGCCAGCAGTCTCTACTACGAGCAGTACTTC. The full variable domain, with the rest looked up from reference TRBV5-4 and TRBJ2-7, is ETGVTQSPTHLIKTRGQQVTLRCSSQSGHNTVSWYQQALGQGPQFIFQYYREEENGRGNFPPRFSGLQFPNYSSELNVNALELDDSALYLCASSLYYEQYFGPGTRLTVT.

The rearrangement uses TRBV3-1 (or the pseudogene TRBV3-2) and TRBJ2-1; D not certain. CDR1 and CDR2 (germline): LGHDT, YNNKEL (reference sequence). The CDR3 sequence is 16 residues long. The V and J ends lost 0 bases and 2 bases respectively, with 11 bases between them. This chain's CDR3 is CASSQDHLSTYNEQFF. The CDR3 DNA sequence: TGTGCCAGCAGCCAAGATCATCTTAGCACCTACAATGAGCAGTTCTTC.